Below are 20 T cell receptor beta chains sequenced from a single sample in a study of blood T cell repertoires in COVID-19. The assay was immunoSEQ multiplex PCR, and TCRdb's table has in-frame clones only and misses some. The sample includes around 120,000 clones, approximately 70% of them seen just once. The sequenced sample was peripheral blood. These receptors were collected from a man older than 75 with acute or convalescent COVID-19.

In its sample, this clone was seen a few times. The gene calls are TRBV2 and TRBJ2-7; D not resolved. Germline CDR1 reads SNHLY; CDR2 reads FYNNEI. The CDR3 spans 13 residues. V dropped 2 bases and J dropped 0 bases, with 5 bases sitting between them. CDR3 in DNA: TGTGCCAGCAGTGAATCAGGCTCCTACGAGCAGTACTTC. Translation gives CASSESGSYEQYF.

This clone has at least ten counts. The CDR3 bases are TGTGCCAGCAAAACGGGCCCACCGGCGGGAGATACGCAGTATTTT. Translated, it gives CASKTGPPAGDTQYF. The chain combines TRBV18 with TRBJ2-3, with D tentatively TRBD2 (5 bases). There are 15 residues in the CDR3. Germline loops: CDR1 KGHSH, CDR2 LQKENI. The V gene lost 8 bases and the J gene lost 5 bases, with 20 bases spanning the gap. Full variable domain (remainder filled in from reference TRBV18 and TRBJ2-3): NAGVMQNPRHLVRRRGQEARLRCSPMKGHSHVYWYRQLPEEGLKFMVYLQKENIIDESGMPKERFSAEFPKEGPSILRIQQVVRGDSAAYFCASKTGPPAGDTQYFGPGTRLTVL.

V is TRBV5-1 and J is TRBJ2-2; perhaps TRBD1 as D (6 bases). In germline, CDR1 is SGHRS, CDR2 YFSETQ. The CDR3 extends over 15 amino acids. V was shortened by 4 bases and J by 6 bases, with 16 bases between the two germline ends. Here the CDR3 DNA reads TGCGCCAGCAGCCCCCGGGACATAGGATCCGGGGAGCTGTTTTTT. Translated: CASSPRDIGSGELFF.

This chain connects TRBV28 to TRBJ2-3, with unresolved D. Germline CDR1 is MDHEN and CDR2 is SYDVKM. The CDR3 is 12 amino acids. V lost 5 bases, J lost 2 bases, and 5 bases lay in between. The CDR3, as DNA: TGTGCCAGCAGTCTCTACACAGATACGCAGTATTTT. Translation: CASSLYTDTQYF.

V is TRBV28 and J is TRBJ2-7; 12 nucleotides match TRBD1. V gave up 7 bases and J gave up 4 bases; unmatched junction bases: 5. Germline V lookup: CDR1 MDHEN, CDR2 SYDVKM. This CDR3 spans 14 amino acids. The CDR3 reads CASIPGQGAYEQYF. Here the CDR3 DNA reads TGTGCCAGCATCCCGGGACAGGGGGCGTACGAGCAGTACTTC.

The chain recombines TRBV2 with TRBJ2-1; 9 bases fit TRBD2. J lost 0 bases, V lost 6 bases, and 3 bases had no gene match. Looked up from germline, CDR1 is SNHLY and CDR2 is FYNNEI. The CDR3 spans 15 residues. For the CDR3, the DNA is TGTGCCAGCAGAAGTAGCGGGAGCTCCTACAATGAGCAGTTCTTC. Amino acids: CASRSSGSSYNEQFF.

The V and J genes are TRBV6-5 and TRBJ2-7; perhaps TRBD2 as D (5 bases). Trimming removed 0 bases at V and 4 bases at J, with 13 bases between. Germline V gives CDR1 MNHEY, CDR2 SVGAGI. CDR3 size: 15 residues. The CDR3 nucleotides read TGTGCCAGCAGTTACTCCGCGAGCGGCCCGTACGAGCAGTACTTC. Residues: CASSYSASGPYEQYF.

The V call is TRBV3-1 (or the pseudogene TRBV3-2), the J call TRBJ2-7; no clear D gene. CDR3 length: 17 residues. Germline V gene lookup returns CDR1 LGHDT and CDR2 YNNKEL (reference sequence). V shed 1 base and J shed 0 bases, with 16 bases lying between them. CDR3 region: CASSQAPSHLFSYEQYF. CDR3 nucleotide sequence: TGTGCCAGCAGCCAAGCTCCATCACACCTCTTCTCCTACGAGCAGTACTTC.

V gene TRBV19 combines with J gene TRBJ2-4; 8 positions match TRBD1. Germline assignment: CDR1 LNHDA and CDR2 SQIVND (reference sequence). The CDR3 covers 13 residues. Trimming cost V 11 bases and J 0 bases; bases outside gene matches: 3. The CDR3: CASQGAAKNIQYF. Here the CDR3 DNA reads TGTGCCTCTCAGGGGGCAGCCAAAAACATTCAGTACTTC.

The genes are TRBV7-2 and TRBJ2-5, with D hard to call. Trimming stripped 3 bases from V and 3 bases from J, with 8 bases between. Germline-derived CDR1 and CDR2 are SGHTA and FQGNSA. The CDR3 sequence is 13 residues long. Written as DNA, the CDR3 is TGTGCCAGCAGCTTTAGCAGAAAAGAGACCCAGTACTTC. It specifies CASSFSRKETQYF.

This chain links TRBV29-1 with TRBJ2-7, with 9 bases identical to TRBD1. CDR3 length: 15 residues. The V gene's germline CDR1 is SQVTM and CDR2 ANQGSEA. The V segment lost 0 bases and the J segment 1 base; nucleotides outside the gene matches: 4. CDR3 loop: CSVEDTGTGSYEQYF. As DNA, the CDR3 is TGCAGCGTTGAAGACACCGGGACAGGGTCCTACGAGCAGTACTTC.

The chain couples TRBV5-1 to TRBJ2-2, with D perhaps TRBD1 (5 bases). Germline CDR1 reads SGHRS; CDR2 reads YFSETQ. The CDR3 spans 15 residues. V was pared by 4 bases and J by 8 bases, with 18 bases between. The CDR3 region has the DNA TGCGCCAGCAGCCCAGGACACTCCGAGGCGGGGGAGCTGTTTTTT. Translation gives CASSPGHSEAGELFF.

In regard to this clone: A read error may explain this, as a much larger clone is one base away. This CDR3 is also generated by other DNA sequences in the sample. The rearrangement links TRBV9 to TRBJ2-1; TRBD1 agrees at 10 bases. V gave up 0 bases and J gave up 5 bases; unmatched junction bases: 2. The germline V gene encodes CDR1 SGDLS and CDR2 YYNGEE. The CDR3 sequence is 15 residues long. The CDR3 is CASSVGQGAHNEQFF. The CDR3 coding sequence is TGTGCCAGCAGCGTAGGACAGGGGGCCCACAATGAGCAGTTCTTC.

Only a few counts were recorded for this clone. The chain recombines TRBV11-3 with TRBJ1-2; TRBD1 agrees at 7 bases. Germline values: CDR1 SGHNT, CDR2 YENEEA. This CDR3 region has 18 residues. After removal of 5 bases from V and 4 bases from J, the junction contained 19 bases not matched to a gene. CDR3: CASSETPGQRTEGYGYTF. The DNA for the CDR3 is TGTGCCAGCAGCGAAACACCGGGACAGCGGACCGAGGGCTATGGCTACACCTTC.

V gene TRBV7-8 combines with J gene TRBJ2-1; TRBD2 aligns across 9 bases. CDR1 SGHVS and CDR2 FQNEAQ come from the germline V gene. After removal of 1 base from V and 0 bases from J, the junction contained 10 bases not matched to a gene. This CDR3 has 19 residues. CDR3 coding DNA: TGTGCCAGCAGCTTAGTCACGAGCGGGAGGAAGAGCTCCTACAATGAGCAGTTCTTC. Its translation: CASSLVTSGRKSSYNEQFF.

This chain uses TRBV28 with TRBJ1-2, with TRBD1 as a possible D gene (5 bases). V was trimmed by 3 bases and J by 6 bases, leaving 8 bases between them. Germline V lookup: CDR1 MDHEN, CDR2 SYDVKM. The CDR3 consists of 12 residues. The CDR3 DNA sequence: TGTGCCAGCAGTTTTAGGGGCCATGGCTACACCTTC. This gives the protein CASSFRGHGYTF.

The J gene is TRBJ1-2, the V gene TRBV25-1, with 8 bases lining up with TRBD1. Germline values: CDR1 MGHDK, CDR2 SYGVNS. The CDR3 totals 13 residues. Trimming removed 6 bases from V and 11 bases from J; junction bases left unmatched: 11. This chain's CDR3 is CASSSGTGLPYTF. CDR3 bases: TGTGCCAGCAGCTCCGGGACAGGCCTTCCATACACCTTC.

The genes are TRBV12-5 and TRBJ1-5; possible D gene TRBD1, 5 bases. The CDR3 spans 11 residues. Deletions cut 7 bases from V and 11 bases from J, with 12 bases between. The germline V gene encodes CDR1 LGHNT and CDR2 FRNRAP. CDR3 bases: TGTGCTAGTGCCTCCTGGGGGGCCCAGCATTTT. Encoded protein: CASASWGAQHF.

CDR3 region: CASRTHSGTSGNEQFF. The CDR3 DNA reads as TGTGCCAGCAGAACCCATTCCGGGACTAGTGGCAATGAGCAGTTCTTC. The J gene is TRBJ2-1, the V gene TRBV6-6, with 8 bases fitting TRBD2. The V gene's germline CDR1 is MNHNY and CDR2 SVGAGI (reference sequence). There are 16 residues in the CDR3. V shed 6 bases, J shed 6 bases, and the junction held 13 bases outside the gene matches.

A few counts support this clone. The rearrangement links TRBV2 to TRBJ2-2, with a possible D match to TRBD2 (5 bases). Trimming removed 8 bases from V and 1 base from J, with 11 bases in between. Germline loops: CDR1 SNHLY, CDR2 FYNNEI. There are 14 residues in the CDR3. CDR3 sequence reads: CASGIGLNTGELFF. The DNA for the CDR3 is TGTGCCAGCGGGATCGGACTGAACACCGGGGAGCTGTTTTTT.